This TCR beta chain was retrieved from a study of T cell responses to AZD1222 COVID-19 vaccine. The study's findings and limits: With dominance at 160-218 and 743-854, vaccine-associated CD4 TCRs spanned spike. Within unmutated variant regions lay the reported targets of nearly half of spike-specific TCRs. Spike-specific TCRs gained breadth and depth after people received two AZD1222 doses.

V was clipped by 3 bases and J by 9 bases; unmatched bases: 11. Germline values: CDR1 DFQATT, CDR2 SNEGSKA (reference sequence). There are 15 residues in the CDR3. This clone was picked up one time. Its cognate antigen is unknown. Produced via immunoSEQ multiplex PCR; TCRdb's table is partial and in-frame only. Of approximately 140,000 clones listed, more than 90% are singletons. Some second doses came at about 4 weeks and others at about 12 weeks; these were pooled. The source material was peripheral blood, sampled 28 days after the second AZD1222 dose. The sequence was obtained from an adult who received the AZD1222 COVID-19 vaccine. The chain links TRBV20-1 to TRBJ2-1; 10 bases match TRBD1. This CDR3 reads CSASTGTGVGSEQFF. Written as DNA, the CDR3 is TGCAGTGCTAGTACCGGGACAGGGGTAGGTAGTGAGCAGTTCTTC.